These T cell receptor beta chains were read from a single sample in a study of immune characterization of retroperitoneal liposarcoma. TCRdb itself ran the PCR reads through MiXCR, one entry per CDR3 protein. The repertoire holds about 10,000 distinct CDR3 sequences, with approximately 24% as singletons. Sequencing was done on a sample of blood. These TCRs come from a male donor with retroperitoneal liposarcoma. Each CDR3 is given with its conserved first and last residue. D genes are given only for firm matches. A clone size is listed for some rows: how often the clone was seen (once, few, many), or a class if it is expanded.

.	TRBJ2-7	TRBD2	TRBV9	CASSVEAGGLYNEQYF	TGTGCCAGCAGCGTAGAAGCGGGGGGGCTCTACAATGAGCAGTACTTC
.	TRBJ2-7	.	TRBV6-5	CASSTGSGSYEQYF	TGTGCCAGCAGCACGGGGTCAGGGAGCTACGAGCAGTACTTC
.	TRBJ1-6	.	TRBV6-1	CASSEALLTVNSPLHF	TGTGCCAGCAGTGAAGCGCTTCTGACGGTTAATTCACCCCTCCACTTT
many	TRBJ2-2	TRBD2	TRBV7-9	CASRSGGNTGELFF	TGTGCCAGCAGGAGCGGGGGGAACACCGGGGAGCTGTTTTTT
many	TRBJ1-1	TRBD1	TRBV6-6	CASSYRQGFEAFF	TGTGCCAGCAGTTACCGACAGGGATTCGAAGCTTTCTTT
many	TRBJ2-1	TRBD2	TRBV5-1	CASSLAVRGGSGGFLHEQFF	TGCGCCAGCAGCTTGGCCGTAAGAGGTGGTAGCGGGGGATTTTTACATGAGCAGTTCTTC
many	TRBJ2-3	.	TRBV3-1	CASSQAPVTDTQYF	TGTGCCAGCAGCCAAGCCCCAGTCACAGATACGCAGTATTTT
.	TRBJ2-7	.	TRBV6-8	CASSYSAGPPSYEQYF	TGTGCCAGCAGTTACTCTGCCGGCCCACCCTCCTACGAGCAGTACTTC
.	TRBJ1-3	.	TRBV6-1	CASWGRQGSGNTIYF	TGTGCCAGCTGGGGCAGGCAGGGAAGTGGAAACACCATATATTTT
many	TRBJ1-2	.	TRBV12-3/TRBV12-4	CASSARGGGYGYTF	TGTGCCAGCAGTGCAAGGGGAGGAGGGTATGGCTACACCTTC
few	TRBJ2-4	TRBD1	TRBV4-1	CASSQDLGDSYDNEQYF	TGCGCCAGCAGCCAAGATTTGGGGGACAGTTATGACAATGAGCAGTACTTC
.	TRBJ1-2	.	TRBV3-1	CASSFWANPYGYTF	TGTGCCAGCAGCTTTTGGGCCAATCCCTATGGCTACACCTTC
.	TRBJ2-5	TRBD2	TRBV5-1	CASSLVAGYQETQYF	TGCGCCAGCAGCTTGGTAGCGGGGTACCAAGAGACCCAGTACTTC
many	TRBJ1-1	.	TRBV6-1	CASSLRRADTEAFF	TGTGCCAGCAGTCTCCGGCGCGCGGACACTGAAGCTTTCTTT
many	TRBJ2-5	TRBD1	TRBV7-6	CASSLDGQGPETQYF	TGTGCCAGCAGCTTAGATGGACAGGGGCCAGAGACCCAGTACTTC
.	TRBJ1-6	.	TRBV14	CASSQGSSYNSPLHF	TGTGCCAGCAGCCAGGGGAGCTCCTATAATTCACCCCTCCACTTT
many	TRBJ1-4	TRBD1	TRBV12-3/TRBV12-4	CASSLSSRDRGPQEKLFF	TGTGCCAGCAGTTTATCGTCCCGGGACAGGGGGCCTCAAGAAAAACTGTTTTTT
large	TRBJ2-1	TRBD2	TRBV6-1	CASVGLAGLVEQFF	TGTGCCAGCGTCGGTCTAGCGGGGTTGGTTGAGCAGTTCTTC
few	TRBJ2-1	.	TRBV6-4	CASSDSPGSGDEQFF	TGTGCCAGCAGTGACTCTCCGGGGTCGGGTGATGAGCAGTTCTTC
.	TRBJ2-1	.	TRBV6-4	CASSDSSLGDHNEQFF	TGTGCCAGCAGTGACTCGTCCCTCGGGGACCACAATGAGCAGTTCTTC
many	TRBJ2-4	.	TRBV12-3/TRBV12-4	CASSLARTIAKNIQYF	TGTGCCAGCAGTTTAGCCCGGACAATAGCCAAAAACATTCAGTACTTC
.	TRBJ2-5	TRBD1	TRBV6-5	CASSYLGQGEETQYF	TGTGCCAGCAGTTACTTGGGACAGGGAGAGGAGACCCAGTACTTC
many	TRBJ1-2	.	TRBV7-2	CASSLTAGPKEGYTF	TGTGCCAGCAGCTTAACAGCGGGACCGAAGGAGGGCTACACCTTC
once	TRBJ2-2	.	TRBV10-3	CAISRPGENTGELFF	TGTGCCATAAGCCGCCCAGGGGAGAACACCGGGGAGCTGTTTTTT
many	TRBJ2-2	.	TRBV27	CASRLVAANTGELFF	TGTGCCAGCAGGCTAGTTGCCGCGAACACCGGGGAGCTGTTTTTT
large	TRBJ2-1	TRBD2	TRBV6-1	CASSGLAGLNEQFF	TGTGCCAGCAGCGGACTAGCGGGGCTCAATGAGCAGTTCTTC
many	TRBJ1-3	.	TRBV6-1	CAGGGHPRNTIYF	TGTGCAGGAGGGGGGCACCCCCGAAACACCATATATTTT
.	TRBJ2-5	TRBD2	TRBV5-1	CASSSGTSGDIQETQYF	TGCGCCAGCAGCTCCGGGACTAGCGGGGATATCCAAGAGACCCAGTACTTC
.	TRBJ2-1	.	TRBV6-1	CASSDRVGEQFF	TGTGCCAGCAGTGACCGGGTGGGAGAGCAGTTCTTC
.	TRBJ1-5	.	TRBV7-3	CASSLGFHSPNQPQHF	TGTGCCAGCAGCTTAGGGTTCCACAGCCCCAATCAGCCCCAGCATTTT
.	TRBJ2-3	TRBD2	TRBV11-1	CASSLGLAGITDTQYF	TGTGCCAGCAGCTTAGGGCTAGCGGGGATCACAGATACGCAGTATTTT